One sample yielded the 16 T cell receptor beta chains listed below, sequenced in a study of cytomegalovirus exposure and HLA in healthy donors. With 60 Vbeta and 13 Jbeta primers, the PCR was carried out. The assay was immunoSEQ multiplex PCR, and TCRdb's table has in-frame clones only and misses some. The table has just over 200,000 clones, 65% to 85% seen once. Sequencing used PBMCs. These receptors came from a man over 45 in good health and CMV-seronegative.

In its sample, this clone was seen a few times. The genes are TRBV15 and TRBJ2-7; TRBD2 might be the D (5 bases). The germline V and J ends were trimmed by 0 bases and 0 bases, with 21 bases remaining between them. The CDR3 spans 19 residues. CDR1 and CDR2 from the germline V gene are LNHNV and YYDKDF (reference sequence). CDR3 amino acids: CATSRDLGVRSGASYEQYF. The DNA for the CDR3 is TGTGCCACCAGCAGAGATCTGGGAGTACGCTCTGGAGCCTCCTACGAGCAGTACTTC.

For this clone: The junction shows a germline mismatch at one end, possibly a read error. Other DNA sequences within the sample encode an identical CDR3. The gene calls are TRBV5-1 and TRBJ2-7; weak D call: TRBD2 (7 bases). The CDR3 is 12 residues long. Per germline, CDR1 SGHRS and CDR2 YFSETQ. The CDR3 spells CASAEGGNEQYF. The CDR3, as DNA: TGCGCCAGCGCCGAGGGGGGGAACGAGCAATACTTC. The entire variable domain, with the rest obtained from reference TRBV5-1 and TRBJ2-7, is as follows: KAGVTQTPRYLIKTRGQQVTLSCSPISGHRSVSWYQQTPGQGLQFLFEYFSETQRNKGNFPGRFSGRQFSNSRSEMNVSTLELGDSALYLCASAEGGNEQYFGPGTRLTVT.

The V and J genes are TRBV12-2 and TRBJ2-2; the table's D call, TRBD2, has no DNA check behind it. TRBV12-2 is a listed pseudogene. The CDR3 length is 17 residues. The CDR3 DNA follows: TGTGCAAGTCGCTCCGGACTAGCGGGAGTACTCACCGGGGAGCTGTTTTTT. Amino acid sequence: CASRSGLAGVLTGELFF.

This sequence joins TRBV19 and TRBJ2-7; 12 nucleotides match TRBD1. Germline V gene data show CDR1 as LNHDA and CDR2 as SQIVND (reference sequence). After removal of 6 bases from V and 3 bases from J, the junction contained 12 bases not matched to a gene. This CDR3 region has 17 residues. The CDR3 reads CASSRLPGTGGIYEQYF. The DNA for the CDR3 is TGTGCCAGTAGCCGTTTGCCCGGGACAGGGGGCATCTACGAGCAGTACTTC.

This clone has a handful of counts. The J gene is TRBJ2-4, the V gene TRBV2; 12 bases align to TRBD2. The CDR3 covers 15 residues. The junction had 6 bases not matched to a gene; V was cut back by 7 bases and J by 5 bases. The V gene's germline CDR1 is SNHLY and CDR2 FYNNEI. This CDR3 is CASILAGGPQNIQYF. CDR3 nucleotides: TGTGCCAGCATCCTAGCGGGAGGGCCGCAAAACATTCAGTACTTC.

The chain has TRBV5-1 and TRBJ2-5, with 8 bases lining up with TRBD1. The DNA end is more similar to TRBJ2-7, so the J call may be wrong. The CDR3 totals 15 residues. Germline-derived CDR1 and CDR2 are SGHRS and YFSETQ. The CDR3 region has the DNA TGCGCCAGCAGCGTAGGGGGGACAGGCTCCTACGAGCAGTACTTC. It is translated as CASSVGGTGSYEQYF.

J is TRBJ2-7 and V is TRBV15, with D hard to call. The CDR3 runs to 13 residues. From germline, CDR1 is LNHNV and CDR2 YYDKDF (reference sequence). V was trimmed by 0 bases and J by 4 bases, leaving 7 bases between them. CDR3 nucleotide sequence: TGTGCCACCAGCAGAGATGTCCAGTACGAGCAGTACTTC. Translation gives CATSRDVQYEQYF. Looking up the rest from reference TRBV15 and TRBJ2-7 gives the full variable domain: DAMVIQNPRYQVTQFGKPVTLSCSQTLNHNVMYWYQQKSSQAPKLLFHYYDKDFNNEADTPDNFQSRRPNTSFCFLDIRSPGLGDTAMYLCATSRDVQYEQYFGPGTRLTVT.

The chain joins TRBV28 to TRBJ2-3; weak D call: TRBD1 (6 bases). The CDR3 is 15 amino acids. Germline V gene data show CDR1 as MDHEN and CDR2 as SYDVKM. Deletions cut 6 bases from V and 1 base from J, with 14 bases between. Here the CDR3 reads CASSGRGSGTDTQYF. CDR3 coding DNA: TGTGCCAGCAGCGGTAGGGGGTCGGGCACAGATACGCAGTATTTT.

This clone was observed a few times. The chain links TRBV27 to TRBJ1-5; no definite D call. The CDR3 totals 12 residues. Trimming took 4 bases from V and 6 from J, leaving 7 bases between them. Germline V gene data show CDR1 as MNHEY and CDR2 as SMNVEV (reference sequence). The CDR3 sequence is CASSSGVQPQHF. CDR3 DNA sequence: TGTGCCAGCAGTTCGGGAGTTCAGCCCCAGCATTTT.

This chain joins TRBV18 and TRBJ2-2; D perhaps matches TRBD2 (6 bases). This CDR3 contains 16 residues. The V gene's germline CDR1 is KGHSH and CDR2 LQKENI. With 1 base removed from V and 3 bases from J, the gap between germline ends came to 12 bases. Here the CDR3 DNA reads TGTGCCAGCTCACCACTACCGGGGGTTGACACCGGGGAGCTGTTTTTT. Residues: CASSPLPGVDTGELFF.

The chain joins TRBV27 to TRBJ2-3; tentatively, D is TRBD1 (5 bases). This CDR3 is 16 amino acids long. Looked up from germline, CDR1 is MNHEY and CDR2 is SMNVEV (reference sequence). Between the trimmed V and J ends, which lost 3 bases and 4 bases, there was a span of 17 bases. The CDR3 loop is CASSLLGDLWADTQYF. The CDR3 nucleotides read TGTGCCAGCAGTTTGCTAGGGGATCTATGGGCAGATACGCAGTATTTT.

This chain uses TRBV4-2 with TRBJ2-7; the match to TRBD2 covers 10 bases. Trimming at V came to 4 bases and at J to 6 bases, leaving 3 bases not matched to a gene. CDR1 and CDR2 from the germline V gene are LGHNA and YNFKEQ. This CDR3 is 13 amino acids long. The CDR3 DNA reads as TGTGCCAGCAGCCCGGGACTAGCGAGCGAGCAGTACTTC. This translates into CASSPGLASEQYF.

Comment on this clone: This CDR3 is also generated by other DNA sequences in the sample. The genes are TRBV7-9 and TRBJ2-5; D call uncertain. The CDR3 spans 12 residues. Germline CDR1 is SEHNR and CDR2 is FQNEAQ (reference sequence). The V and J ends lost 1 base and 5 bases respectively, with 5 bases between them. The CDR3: CASSLGLETQYF. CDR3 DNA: TGTGCCAGCAGCTTAGGTCTGGAGACCCAGTACTTC.

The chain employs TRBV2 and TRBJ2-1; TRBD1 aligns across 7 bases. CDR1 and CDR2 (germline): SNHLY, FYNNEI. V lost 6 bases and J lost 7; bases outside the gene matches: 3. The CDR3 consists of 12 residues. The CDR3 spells CASREDRNEQFF. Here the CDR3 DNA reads TGTGCCAGCAGGGAGGACAGGAATGAGCAGTTCTTC. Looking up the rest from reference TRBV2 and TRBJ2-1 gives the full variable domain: EPEVTQTPSHQVTQMGQEVILRCVPISNHLYFYWYRQILGQKVEFLVSFYNNEISEKSEIFDDQFSVERPDGSNFTLKIRSTKLEDSAMYFCASREDRNEQFFGPGTRLTVL.

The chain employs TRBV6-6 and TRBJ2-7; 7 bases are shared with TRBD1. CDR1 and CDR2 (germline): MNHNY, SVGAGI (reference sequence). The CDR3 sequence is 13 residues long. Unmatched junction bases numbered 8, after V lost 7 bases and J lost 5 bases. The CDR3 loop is CASTVFQGDEQYF. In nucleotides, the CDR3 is TGTGCCAGCACCGTGTTCCAGGGGGACGAGCAGTACTTC.

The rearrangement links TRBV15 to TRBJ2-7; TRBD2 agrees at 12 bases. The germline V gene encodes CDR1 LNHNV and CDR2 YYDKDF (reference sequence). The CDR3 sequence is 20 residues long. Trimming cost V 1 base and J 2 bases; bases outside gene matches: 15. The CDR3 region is CATSRAGKDPSGRAPYEQYF. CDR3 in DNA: TGTGCCACCAGCAGAGCGGGGAAAGATCCTAGCGGGAGGGCCCCCTACGAGCAGTACTTC.